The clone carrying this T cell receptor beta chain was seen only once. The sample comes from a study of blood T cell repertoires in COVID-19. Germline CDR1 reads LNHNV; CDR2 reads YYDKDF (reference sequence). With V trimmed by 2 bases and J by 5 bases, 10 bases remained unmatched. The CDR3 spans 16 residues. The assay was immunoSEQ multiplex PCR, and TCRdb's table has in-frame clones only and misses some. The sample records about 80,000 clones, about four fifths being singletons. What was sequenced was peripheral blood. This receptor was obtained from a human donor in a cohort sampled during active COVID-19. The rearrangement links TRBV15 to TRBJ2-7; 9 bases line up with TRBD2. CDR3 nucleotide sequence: TGTGCCACCAGCAGAACGTTTAGCGGGAGTAGAGACGAGCAGTACTTC. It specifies CATSRTFSGSRDEQYF.